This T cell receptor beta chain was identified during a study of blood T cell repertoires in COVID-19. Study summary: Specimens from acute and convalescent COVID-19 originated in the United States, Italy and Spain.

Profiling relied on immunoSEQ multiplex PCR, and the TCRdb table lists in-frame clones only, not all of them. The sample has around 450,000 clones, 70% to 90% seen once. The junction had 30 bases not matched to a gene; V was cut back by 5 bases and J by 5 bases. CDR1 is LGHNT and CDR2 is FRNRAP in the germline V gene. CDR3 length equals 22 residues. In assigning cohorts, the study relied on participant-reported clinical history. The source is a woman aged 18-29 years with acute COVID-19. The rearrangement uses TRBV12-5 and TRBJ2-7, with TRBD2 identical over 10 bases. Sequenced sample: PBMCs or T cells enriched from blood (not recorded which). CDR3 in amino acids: CASGLPPAEDYGKLAGCNEQYF. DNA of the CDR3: TGTGCTAGTGGTCTTCCCCCCGCCGAAGATTATGGGAAACTAGCGGGATGCAACGAGCAGTACTTC.